This T cell receptor (beta chain) was sequenced in a study of CD8+ T cells in alopecia areata. Treatment given: oral pan-JAK inhibitor, 5-10 mg twice daily. In each case, RNA was isolated and then reverse transcribed into cDNA as the sequencing template. Clones were read by immunoSEQ multiplex PCR, and TCRdb kept only the in-frame ones, dropping some. The table has 130,000 to 150,000 clones, roughly four fifths seen once; the top ten hold more than 20%. V shed 0 bases and J shed 0 bases, with 11 bases lying between them. This CDR3 spans 16 amino acids. The germline gives CDR1 SGHDN, CDR2 FVKESK. This TCR was sampled from a human donor with alopecia areata. This chain uses TRBV14 with TRBJ1-1; no reliable D call. The input for sequencing was CD8+ T cells sorted from blood, taken at week 4, from a patient treated with tofacitinib. CDR3 nucleotides: TGTGCCAGCAGCCAAGACGATAGGGCCGTGAACACTGAAGCTTTCTTT. Translation: CASSQDDRAVNTEAFF.